This T cell receptor beta chain is drawn from a study of blood T cell repertoires in COVID-19. Across the whole study: Whether acute or convalescent, the COVID-19 samples came from the United States, Italy and Spain. From T cells, B-cell-depleted T cells, or PBMCs came the material, which was cDNA or gDNA.

Original methodology: How many nucleated cells were present was estimated from reference gene primer amplification. Repertoires were generated with immunoSEQ multiplex PCR, while TCRdb's copy carries only in-frame clones and drops some. V and J calls and clone size come straight from that table; D and trimming were deduced from the DNA. The table records some 150,000 clones, around 85% of them present only once. Germline V gene sequence: CDR1 MNHNS, CDR2 SASEGT. V dropped 2 bases and J dropped 2; count of bases not matched to a gene: 2. This CDR3 is 14 amino acids long. The V and J genes are TRBV6-1 and TRBJ1-2; the match to TRBD1 covers 7 bases. The TCR sequence derives from an elderly woman with acute or convalescent COVID-19. The specimen was peripheral blood. In DNA form, the CDR3 reads TGTGCCAGCAGTGAAAGGACAGGAAACTATGGCTACACCTTC. Protein: CASSERTGNYGYTF.